This T cell receptor beta chain comes out of a study of blood T cell repertoires in COVID-19 (dated by TCRdb to between 2020 and 2021). The study in broad terms: Collaborator samples came from the United States, Italy and Spain and covered acute and convalescent phases of COVID-19. The prospective study material was composed of cDNA or gDNA derived from T cells, B-cell-depleted T cells, or PBMCs. Deeply sampled blood TCRbeta repertoires from subjects exposed to, actively infected with, or recovered from COVID-19 were included in the dataset. The repertoires were released in a freely available public database intended as a resource for research on the immune response to SARS-CoV-2. Samples came from the ongoing ImmuneRACE study (first 160 participants) plus 1,254 subjects from 6 global collaborators. The sample metadata nearly always contained a de-identified subject ID, COVID-19 status, age in years and sex. HLA class I and class II types, where available, came from metadata supplied by the sample provider rather than from assay-based typing.

General findings and caveats noted by the study authors: Clinical and demographic metadata were provided uncurated, with the amount varying by source and participant.

The CDR3 has 16 amino acids, counting the end cysteine and phenylalanine. Only CDR3 DNA remains: 48 bases, in frame from the first base. V is cut by 5 bases and J by 3 bases, and the space between the germline ends is 19 bases. Via the germline V gene, CDR1 is SGHAT and CDR2 FQNNGV. The collaborating institutions used their own protocols to collect whole blood in K2EDTA tubes. For TCRbeta analysis, collaborator samples were shipped as frozen whole blood, as isolated PBMCs, or as DNA extracted from either sample type. For this clone: What antigen it recognizes has not been identified. There are no base qualities to consult, and no much larger clone falls within one base.

The immunoSEQ Assay, a bias-controlled multiplex PCR, was used to amplify TCRbeta CDR3 regions from genomic DNA. The authors' analysis ran thus. The number of nucleated cells in each sample was estimated by amplification of reference gene primers within the assay. To quantify the absolute abundance of each unique TCRbeta CDR3 rearrangement, sequence reads were collapsed and filtered. For each sample, productive Simpson clonality was calculated as the square root of Simpson's diversity index across productive rearrangements. This immuneACCESS table, as held by TCRdb, lists in-frame sequences with V and J called but not all clones. Of the missing ones, under half trace to an unresolved V gene in checked studies; the others have no known cause. V and J calls and clone size follow that table, whereas D and trimming were derived from the DNA. The sample table holds about 200,000 clones, of which around 90% were seen once. About 0.59% of the sample comes from the top ten.

The V and J segments used are TRBV11-2 and TRBJ2-5; tentative D gene TRBD2, with 6 bases matching. The sequence derives from a man aged 50-60 years with acute or convalescent COVID-19. Sequencing input: peripheral blood. The CDR3: CASSQRAGKVKETQYF. The nucleotide sequence reads as follows: TGTGCCAGCAGCCAGAGGGCGGGAAAAGTAAAAGAGACCCAGTACTTC. Outside the CDR3, residues come from the reference TRBV11-2 and TRBJ2-5 proteins, so the full variable domain is: EAGVAQSPRYKIIEKRQSVAFWCNPISGHATLYWYQQILGQGPKLLIQFQNNGVVDDSQLPKDRFSAERLKGVDSTLKIQPAKLEDSAVYLCASSQRAGKVKETQYFGPGTRLLVL.